This TCR beta chain was sequenced during a study of shared clonotypes between healthy human individuals. Findings and caveats of the study: What naive subsets generally showed was a larger estimated richness than memory subsets showed.

Clones were read by immunoSEQ multiplex PCR, and TCRdb kept only the in-frame ones, dropping some. In the table there are fewer than 850,000 clones, 80% to 95% of which are singletons. CDR1 and CDR2 from the germline V gene are GTSNPN and SVGIG (reference sequence). This CDR3 region has 16 residues. Trimming took off 0 bases at V and 9 bases at J, with 21 bases between the two ends. For this clone: Its antigen is currently unknown.

This rearrangement joins TRBV30 to TRBJ2-1; D gene unclear. Sequenced: memory CD8+ T cells from PBMCs. This sample's subset: CD45RO+ cells pooled with CCR7-negative TemRA cells. The sequence came from a man aged 18 to 29 in good health. Some clones in this sample may be carry-over from other donors' samples. CDR3 loop: CAWSVGLTQRKSEQFF. CDR3 nucleotide sequence: TGTGCCTGGAGTGTTGGGCTAACCCAACGCAAGAGTGAGCAGTTCTTC.